This TCR beta chain came from a study of blood T cell repertoires in COVID-19. The wider study: Samples taken during acute and convalescent COVID-19 were collected in the United States, Italy and Spain. Nucleic acid was either cDNA or gDNA, and it came from T cells, B-cell-depleted T cells, or PBMCs.

Data came from immunoSEQ multiplex PCR; TCRdb stores just in-frame clones and leaves some out. Found here are fewer than 700,000 clones, roughly nine tenths of them singletons; the top ten hold around 8%. Patients at the Seattle site were enrolled during active infection and followed longitudinally. The CDR3 runs to 15 residues. The germline V gene has CDR1 LGHDT and CDR2 YNNKEL (reference sequence). Trimming left V 2 bases short and J 2 bases short, with 10 bases between. Sequencing was carried out using peripheral blood. The chain recombines TRBV3-1 (or the pseudogene TRBV3-2) with TRBJ1-3; no clear D gene. The TCR comes from a woman between 45 and 65 years old with COVID-19, enrolled during active disease. The DNA of the CDR3 is TGTGCCAGCAGCCAAATCACAGAGACTGGAAACACCATATATTTT. Translated: CASSQITETGNTIYF.